These 30 T cell receptor beta chains were all obtained from the same sample, sequenced in a study of blood T cell repertoires in COVID-19. This table comes from immunoSEQ multiplex PCR, and its TCRdb copy is limited to in-frame clones, with some not included. In the table there are about 87,000 clones, approximately 92% of which are singletons. The sample taken for sequencing was peripheral blood. The receptors were sampled from a woman of 80 years or more with active COVID-19.

V gene TRBV7-3 combines with J gene TRBJ1-6; 9 nucleotides agree with TRBD1. Per the germline V gene, CDR1 is SGHTA and CDR2 is FQGTGA. V shed 4 bases, J shed 0 bases, and the junction held 4 bases outside the gene matches. The length of the CDR3 is 17 residues. The CDR3 is CASSSTDRGSYNSPLHF. CDR3 nucleotides: TGTGCCAGCAGCTCCACGGACAGGGGCTCCTATAATTCACCCCTCCACTTT.

V gene TRBV19 combines with J gene TRBJ2-4, with a possible D match to TRBD1 (6 bases). CDR3 length: 14 residues. Germline-derived CDR1 and CDR2 are LNHDA and SQIVND (reference sequence). The V end lost 4 bases, the J end lost 7 bases, and 14 bases lay between the germline ends. This CDR3 reads CASSRSGDKNIQYF. The CDR3 region has the DNA TGTGCCAGTAGTAGGAGTGGGGACAAGAACATTCAGTACTTC.

The rearrangement joins TRBV19 to TRBJ1-1; D uncertain. The CDR3 covers 14 residues. Germline-derived CDR1 and CDR2 are LNHDA and SQIVND (reference sequence). Trimming took off 1 base at V and 6 bases at J, with 12 bases between the two ends. CDR3 in DNA: TGTGCCAGTAGTATAGGCGTTGGTGAGGCTGAAGCTTTCTTT. It translates to CASSIGVGEAEAFF.

This clone was found once. V and J are TRBV5-1 and TRBJ2-5; 9 bases agree with TRBD2. Germline CDR1 is SGHRS and CDR2 is YFSETQ. V was pared by 4 bases and J by 0 bases, with 4 bases of the junction left unmatched. The CDR3 spans 15 residues. As DNA, the CDR3 is TGCGCCAGCAGCCAGACTAGCGGAAACCAAGAGACCCAGTACTTC. Its translation is CASSQTSGNQETQYF.

The chain combines TRBV6-5 with TRBJ2-7; D is ambiguous. There are 13 residues in the CDR3. CDR1 is MNHEY and CDR2 is SVGAGI in the germline V gene. The V gene lost 0 bases and the J gene lost 4 bases, with 7 bases spanning the gap. The CDR3 loop is CASSYSGAYEQYF. CDR3 in DNA: TGTGCCAGCAGTTACTCCGGAGCTTACGAGCAGTACTTC.

The rearrangement joins TRBV28 to TRBJ2-5; 8 bases agree with TRBD1. The junction had 17 bases not matched to a gene; V was cut back by 6 bases and J by 2 bases. The V gene's germline CDR1 is MDHEN and CDR2 SYDVKM. The CDR3 extends over 18 amino acids. The CDR3 here is CASSWTGLGLSLQETQYF. The CDR3, as DNA: TGTGCCAGCAGCTGGACAGGGTTGGGTCTCTCGCTACAAGAGACCCAGTACTTC.

CDR3 nucleotides: TGTGCCAGCACTACAGCCGGGACAGGGTCCGATGAGCAGTTCTTC. Translation: CASTTAGTGSDEQFF. The J gene is TRBJ2-1, the V gene TRBV5-4; 9 bases are a match to TRBD1. The ends lost 6 bases at V and 8 bases at J; junction bases unmatched: 12. Germline V gene sequence: CDR1 SGHNT, CDR2 YYREEE (reference sequence). The CDR3 is 15 amino acids.

The chain recombines TRBV6-5 with TRBJ1-1, with 9 bases that match TRBD1. This CDR3 spans 13 amino acids. V shed 11 bases, J shed 5 bases, and the junction held 9 bases outside the gene matches. Per the germline V gene, CDR1 is MNHEY and CDR2 is SVGAGI. Here the CDR3 reads CASPDRGGTEAFF. The CDR3 DNA reads as TGTGCCTCCCCGGACAGGGGAGGTACTGAAGCTTTCTTT.

This sequence joins TRBV21-1 and TRBJ2-2; the tabulated D call, TRBD1, remains unverified against the DNA. TRBV21-1 is a pseudogene locus. The CDR3 has 14 residues. This CDR3 reads CASSGRQATGELFF. Here the CDR3 DNA reads TGTGCCAGCAGCGGCCGACAGGCCACCGGGGAGCTGTTTTTT.

Here the CDR3 DNA reads TGTGCCAGCAGCTTAGGTGGGGGAGGGCCTAACGAGCAGTACTTC. As protein: CASSLGGGGPNEQYF. The chain couples TRBV7-2 to TRBJ2-7; 7 nucleotides agree with TRBD2. The V and J ends lost 1 base and 5 bases, in that order; junction bases with no gene match: 8. Germline V CDR1 and CDR2: SGHTA, FQGNSA. The CDR3 consists of 15 residues.

As to this clone: Relative to the germline gene, one junction end is altered; a read error may explain this. The V call is TRBV10-3, the J call TRBJ2-7; D is possibly TRBD1 (6 bases). This CDR3 contains 11 residues. Germline-derived CDR1 and CDR2 are ENHRY and SYGVKD. CDR3 loop: CATSRGYEQYF. In DNA, the CDR3 is TGTGCCACCAGTAGGGGGTACGAGCAGTACTTC.

The chain couples TRBV5-1 to TRBJ2-1, with 10 bases identical to TRBD1. Germline V gene lookup returns CDR1 SGHRS and CDR2 YFSETQ. The length of the CDR3 is 15 residues. With 6 bases clipped from V and 9 bases from J, the junction kept 12 bases outside the gene matches. CDR3 residues: CASNRPGTGVGEQFF. CDR3 nucleotide sequence: TGCGCCAGCAACAGGCCCGGGACAGGGGTGGGTGAGCAGTTCTTC. The whole variable domain, remainder taken from reference TRBV5-1 and TRBJ2-1, is KAGVTQTPRYLIKTRGQQVTLSCSPISGHRSVSWYQQTPGQGLQFLFEYFSETQRNKGNFPGRFSGRQFSNSRSEMNVSTLELGDSALYLCASNRPGTGVGEQFFGPGTRLTVL.

This chain links TRBV19 with TRBJ1-1; 12 bases map to TRBD1. Trimming at V came to 4 bases and at J to 4 bases, leaving 7 bases not matched to a gene. The CDR3 consists of 16 residues. Germline loops: CDR1 LNHDA, CDR2 SQIVND (reference sequence). CDR3 coding DNA: TGTGCCAGTAGTAGGGACAGGGGGCAGGAGGTCACTGAAGCTTTCTTT. Its translation: CASSRDRGQEVTEAFF. The full variable domain, in which reference TRBV19 and TRBJ1-1 provide the parts outside the CDR3, is DGGITQSPKYLFRKEGQNVTLSCEQNLNHDAMYWYRQDPGQGLRLIYYSQIVNDFQKGDIAEGYSVSREKKESFPLTVTSAQKNPTAFYLCASSRDRGQEVTEAFFGQGTRLTVV.

The V and J genes are TRBV5-4 and TRBJ1-2, with D tentatively TRBD1 (6 bases). V was clipped by 10 bases and J by 2 bases, with 15 bases between them. In germline, CDR1 is SGHNT, CDR2 YYREEE (reference sequence). This CDR3 is 13 amino acids long. The CDR3 nucleotides are TGTGCCGCCGGGGGGGCCACCAACTATGGCTACACCTTC. It encodes CAAGGATNYGYTF.

The V call is TRBV6-2 or TRBV6-3, the J call TRBJ1-2; 7 nucleotides agree with TRBD1. The CDR3 sequence is 14 residues long. The V gene's germline CDR1 is MNHEY and CDR2 SVGEGT. Trimming took 4 bases from V and 8 from J; bases not matched to a gene: 10. The CDR3 loop reads CASSLPGQRRGYTF. CDR3 in DNA: TGTGCCAGCAGTTTACCGGGACAGCGGAGGGGCTACACCTTC.

The J gene is TRBJ1-3, the V gene TRBV6-2 or TRBV6-3; 7 bases fit TRBD1. The CDR3 covers 14 residues. Germline CDR1 is MNHEY and CDR2 is SVGEGT. J lost 9 bases, V lost 0 bases, and 5 bases had no gene match. The CDR3 bases are TGTGCCAGCAGTTACTCCCGGGACAGCAGCACCATATATTTT. Amino acids: CASSYSRDSSTIYF.

The V gene is TRBV11-2, the J gene TRBJ1-2; 8 bases align to TRBD1. Losses at the gene ends were 5 bases for V and 5 bases for J; bases not matched to a gene: 4. The CDR3 is 13 residues long. The germline gives CDR1 SGHAT, CDR2 FQNNGV. Here the CDR3 DNA reads TGTGCCAGCAGCCGGACAGGGCTATATGGCTACACCTTC. Encoded protein: CASSRTGLYGYTF. Drawing the rest from reference TRBV11-2 and TRBJ1-2, the complete variable domain is EAGVAQSPRYKIIEKRQSVAFWCNPISGHATLYWYQQILGQGPKLLIQFQNNGVVDDSQLPKDRFSAERLKGVDSTLKIQPAKLEDSAVYLCASSRTGLYGYTFGSGTRLTVV.

The chain has TRBV4-3 and TRBJ2-5; a possible D gene is TRBD1 (6 bases). The CDR3 extends over 17 amino acids. The V gene's germline CDR1 is LGHNA and CDR2 YSLEER. Trimming took off 4 bases at V and 5 bases at J, with 23 bases between the two ends. The CDR3 DNA reads TGCGCCAGCAGCCGAACAGGGTCCCACCGGTTATGGGAGACCCAGTACTTC. This codes for CASSRTGSHRLWETQYF.

The rearrangement uses TRBV4-3 and TRBJ2-5; possibly TRBD2 for D (5 bases). In germline, CDR1 is LGHNA, CDR2 YSLEER. This CDR3 has 19 amino acids. Trimming removed 2 bases from V and 2 bases from J, with 24 bases in between. The CDR3 sequence: CASSQSVMDGVVQQETQYF. CDR3 in DNA: TGCGCCAGCAGCCAATCGGTAATGGACGGGGTCGTTCAACAAGAGACCCAGTACTTC.

This chain links TRBV2 with TRBJ1-6, with 8 bases fitting TRBD1. The germline V gene encodes CDR1 SNHLY and CDR2 FYNNEI. This CDR3 is 13 amino acids long. The ends lost 3 bases at V and 14 bases at J; junction bases unmatched: 6. CDR3 loop: CASSEIPTGALHF. CDR3 sequence (DNA): TGTGCCAGCAGTGAGATACCGACAGGGGCCCTCCACTTT.

This chain links TRBV18 with TRBJ1-1; D is possibly TRBD1 (6 bases). The CDR3 has 16 amino acids. Germline V gene data show CDR1 as KGHSH and CDR2 as LQKENI. V was trimmed by 5 bases and J by 0 bases, leaving 16 bases between them. The CDR3 coding sequence is TGTGCCAGCTCATCCCGGGACACCAGGTTGAACACTGAAGCTTTCTTT. Its protein product is CASSSRDTRLNTEAFF.

The chain is built from TRBV7-6 and TRBJ2-7; perhaps TRBD2 as D (5 bases). Germline V gene data show CDR1 as SGHVS and CDR2 as FNYEAQ. V gave up 4 bases and J gave up 7 bases, with 11 bases separating them. The CDR3 is 12 amino acids. In DNA form, the CDR3 reads TGTGCCAGCAGCTGGCAACGGGGAGAGCAGTACTTC. This gives the protein CASSWQRGEQYF.

The chain uses TRBV30 and TRBJ2-7, with TRBD2 matching 11 bases. The CDR3 spans 12 residues. Germline V gene data show CDR1 as GTSNPN and CDR2 as SVGIG (reference sequence). The V and J ends lost 3 bases and 13 bases, in that order; junction bases with no gene match: 8. The CDR3 bases are TGTGCCTGGAGGGGCACTAGCGGGAGTTCATACTTC. Amino acid sequence: CAWRGTSGSSYF.

The chain couples TRBV7-3 to TRBJ2-1, with 9 bases fitting TRBD2. The CDR3 contains 14 residues. CDR1 and CDR2 from the germline V gene are SGHTA and FQGTGA. The ends lost 9 bases at V and 5 bases at J; junction bases unmatched: 8. The DNA for the CDR3 is TGTGCCAGTCCAGTCACTAGCGGGCACAATGAGCAGTTCTTC. Its protein is CASPVTSGHNEQFF.

This clone was counted a few times. This chain links TRBV5-5 with TRBJ2-7; possibly TRBD1 for D (6 bases). Germline CDR1 reads SGHKS; CDR2 reads YYEKEE (reference sequence). Trimming stripped 4 bases from V and 2 bases from J, with 16 bases between. CDR3 length: 15 amino acids. CDR3 nucleotide sequence: TGTGCCAGCAGCCCCGGTTGGGGGCTTACCTACGAGCAGTACTTC. This encodes CASSPGWGLTYEQYF.

The V call is TRBV29-1, the J call TRBJ2-7, with D possibly matching TRBD2 (5 bases). V lost 4 bases and J 0 bases, leaving 16 bases between the germline ends. The CDR3 covers 15 residues. Germline V gives CDR1 SQVTM, CDR2 ANQGSEA. In DNA, the CDR3 is TGCAGCGTTGCCTACGGGGTTCGCGCCTCCTACGAGCAGTACTTC. Translation gives CSVAYGVRASYEQYF.

J is TRBJ1-1 and V is TRBV19; D gene ambiguous. V lost 5 bases to trimming and J lost 4 bases, with 11 bases between them. This CDR3 comprises 13 residues. Germline V gene data show CDR1 as LNHDA and CDR2 as SQIVND (reference sequence). CDR3 loop: CASSARESTEAFF. For the CDR3, the DNA is TGTGCCAGTAGTGCTCGGGAGAGCACTGAAGCTTTCTTT. Using reference TRBV19 and TRBJ1-1 for the parts outside the CDR3, the full variable domain is DGGITQSPKYLFRKEGQNVTLSCEQNLNHDAMYWYRQDPGQGLRLIYYSQIVNDFQKGDIAEGYSVSREKKESFPLTVTSAQKNPTAFYLCASSARESTEAFFGQGTRLTVV.

The chain combines TRBV19 with TRBJ2-1, with TRBD1 identical over 8 bases. CDR3 length equals 15 residues. With 5 bases clipped from V and 12 bases from J, the junction kept 15 bases outside the gene matches. Germline-derived CDR1 and CDR2 are LNHDA and SQIVND (reference sequence). The CDR3 spells CASSWGQDPPTGQFF. The CDR3 DNA reads TGTGCCAGTAGTTGGGGACAGGACCCCCCTACTGGGCAGTTCTTC.

The chain links TRBV6-2 or TRBV6-3 to TRBJ1-2; D is possibly TRBD1 (5 bases). This CDR3 has 15 residues. The V and J ends lost 3 bases and 5 bases respectively, with 16 bases between them. CDR1 and CDR2 from the germline V gene are MNHEY and SVGEGT. CDR3 sequence (DNA): TGTGCCAGCAGTTATGGGAGGGGAGTCAAGTATGGCTACACCTTC. It translates to CASSYGRGVKYGYTF.

This sequence joins TRBV19 and TRBJ2-1; 9 bases match TRBD2. The CDR3 covers 17 residues. Unmatched junction bases numbered 18, after V lost 6 bases and J lost 9 bases. Germline V gene sequence: CDR1 LNHDA, CDR2 SQIVND (reference sequence). The CDR3 region has the DNA TGTGCCAGTAGCCCCATAGCGGGAGCCCGCCCTATTGTTGAGCAGTTCTTC. Protein product: CASSPIAGARPIVEQFF.